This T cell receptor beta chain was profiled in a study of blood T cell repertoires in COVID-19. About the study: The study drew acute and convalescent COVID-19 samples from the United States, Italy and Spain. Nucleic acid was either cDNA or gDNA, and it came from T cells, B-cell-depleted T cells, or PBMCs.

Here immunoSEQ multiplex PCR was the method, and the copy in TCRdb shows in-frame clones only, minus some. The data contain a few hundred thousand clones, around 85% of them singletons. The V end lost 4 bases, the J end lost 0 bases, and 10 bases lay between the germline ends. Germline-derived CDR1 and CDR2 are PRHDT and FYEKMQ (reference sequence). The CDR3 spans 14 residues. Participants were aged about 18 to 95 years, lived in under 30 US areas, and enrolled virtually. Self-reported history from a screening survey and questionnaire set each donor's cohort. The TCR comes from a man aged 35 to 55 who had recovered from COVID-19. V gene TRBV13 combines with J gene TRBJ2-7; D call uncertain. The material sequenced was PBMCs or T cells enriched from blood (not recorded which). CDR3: CASSSFSLSYEQYF. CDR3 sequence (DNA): TGTGCCAGCAGCTCGTTCAGTCTCTCCTACGAGCAGTACTTC.